Listed below are T cell receptor beta chains from one sample, sequenced in a study of blood T cell repertoires in COVID-19. Here immunoSEQ multiplex PCR was the method, and the copy in TCRdb shows in-frame clones only, minus some. Of about 21,000 clones listed, 80% are singletons. Source material: peripheral blood. The receptors were sampled from a man in his fifties or sixties with active COVID-19. Each CDR3 is given with its conserved first and last residue. A D gene is named only where the DNA matches it firmly. Rows give clone size only sometimes, using once, few, many, or a class for an expanded clone.

d_call,clone_size,v_call,j_call,cdr3_aa,cdr3_nt
TRBD2,NA,TRBV7-2,TRBJ2-2,CASSLELAGPGELFF,TGTGCCAGCAGCTTAGAACTAGCGGGACCCGGGGAGCTGTTTTTT
TRBD1,NA,TRBV2,TRBJ2-2,CASTVGQGNTGELFF,TGTGCCAGCACCGTGGGACAGGGGAACACCGGGGAGCTGTTTTTT
TRBD1,NA,TRBV6-4,TRBJ2-1,CASSEGQGAVYEQFF,TGTGCCAGCAGTGAAGGACAGGGGGCAGTGTATGAGCAGTTCTTC
NA,few,TRBV19,TRBJ2-7,CASRSLRDRVYEQYF,TGTGCCAGTAGATCCCTGCGGGACAGAGTCTACGAGCAGTACTTC
TRBD1,NA,TRBV5-4,TRBJ2-7,CASSLQGQPSYEQYF,TGTGCCAGCAGCTTACAGGGACAGCCCTCCTACGAGCAGTACTTC
TRBD2,NA,TRBV7-6,TRBJ2-7,CASSSSSGVGSEQYF,TGTGCCAGCAGCTCATCAAGCGGGGTCGGCAGCGAGCAGTACTTC
NA,NA,TRBV7-9,TRBJ2-1,CASSSVANNEQFF,TGTGCCAGCAGCTCGGTAGCAAACAATGAGCAGTTCTTC
TRBD2,once,TRBV5-4,TRBJ2-7,CASSLATSGRLLEYF,TGTGCCAGCAGCTTGGCGACTAGCGGGAGACTGCTCGAGTACTTC
NA,medium-sized,TRBV19,TRBJ2-7,CASSIVAGGIAEVEQYF,TGTGCCAGTAGTATAGTAGCAGGAGGCATCGCGGAGGTCGAGCAGTACTTC
TRBD1,NA,TRBV10-3,TRBJ1-2,CAISEGTGLYGYTF,TGTGCCATCAGTGAGGGGACAGGACTCTATGGCTACACCTTC
NA,NA,TRBV5-1,TRBJ2-6,CASSPYGANVLTF,TGCGCCAGCTCCCCCTATGGGGCCAACGTCCTGACTTTC
NA,NA,TRBV6-1,TRBJ1-2,CASSERSGVGYTF,TGTGCCAGCAGTGAAAGGTCAGGGGTTGGCTACACCTTC
TRBD2,NA,TRBV4-2,TRBJ2-1,CASSQEASGSPSSYNEQFF,TGTGCCAGCAGCCAAGAGGCTAGCGGGAGCCCTAGCTCCTACAATGAGCAGTTCTTC
TRBD2,NA,TRBV19,TRBJ2-3,CASSRAGGTRSTDTQYF,TGTGCCAGTAGTCGTGCGGGAGGGACCCGGAGCACAGATACGCAGTATTTT
NA,NA,TRBV6-5,TRBJ2-2,CASSTTVNTGELFF,TGTGCCAGCAGTACGACAGTGAACACCGGGGAGCTGTTTTTT
TRBD1,NA,TRBV7-9,TRBJ2-2,CASSFRTGTGELFF,TGTGCCAGCAGCTTTAGGACAGGGACCGGGGAGCTGTTTTTT
NA,NA,TRBV12-2,TRBJ2-5,CASRLETSGRAETQYF,TGTGCAAGTCGCCTGGAGACTAGCGGGAGGGCGGAGACCCAGTACTTC
TRBD1,NA,TRBV19,TRBJ1-3,CAARQGGGNTIYF,TGTGCCGCTCGACAGGGAGGCGGAAACACCATATATTTT
NA,once,TRBV6-1,TRBJ2-1,CASSDPRGGPYNEQFF,TGTGCCAGCAGTGACCCCCGCGGCGGGCCCTACAATGAGCAGTTCTTC
NA,NA,TRBV18,TRBJ2-1,CASSPPGAENEQFF,TGTGCCAGCTCACCGCCAGGGGCAGAGAATGAGCAGTTCTTC
TRBD2,NA,TRBV6-1,TRBJ2-2,CASSEALLGSGSRLTGELFF,TGTGCCAGCAGTGAAGCGCTTCTGGGTAGCGGGTCGCGACTCACCGGGGAGCTGTTTTTT
TRBD2,NA,TRBV7-3,TRBJ2-7,CASSLMGGSSYEQYF,TGTGCCAGCAGCTTAATGGGCGGGAGCTCCTACGAGCAGTACTTC
TRBD1,NA,TRBV7-9,TRBJ2-7,CASSPKGDRSLSYEQYF,TGTGCCAGCAGCCCGAAGGGGGACAGGAGCCTCTCCTACGAGCAGTACTTC
NA,NA,TRBV18,TRBJ1-2,CASSPPASNYGYTF,TGTGCCAGCTCACCACCGGCCAGTAACTATGGCTACACCTTC
TRBD1,NA,TRBV5-1,TRBJ1-2,CASSLPTGGDGYTF,TGCGCCAGCAGCTTGCCAACAGGGGGGGATGGCTACACCTTC
NA,NA,TRBV29-1,TRBJ2-5,CSVDLTQETQYF,TGCAGCGTTGATTTGACTCAAGAGACCCAGTACTTC
NA,NA,TRBV19,TRBJ1-6,CASSIDLIRGPLHF,TGTGCCAGTAGTATAGATCTAATTAGAGGACCCCTCCACTTT
NA,once,TRBV5-1,TRBJ2-2,CASRPLTSTGELFF,TGCGCCAGCAGACCCCTTACTAGCACCGGGGAGCTGTTTTTT
NA,few,TRBV4-3,TRBJ2-4,CASSQDGGPKNIQYF,TGCGCCAGCAGCCAAGATGGAGGACCCAAAAACATTCAGTACTTC
NA,NA,TRBV24-1,TRBJ2-5,CATSEHRGGSTQETQYF,TGTGCCACCAGTGAGCACAGGGGAGGCAGTACGCAAGAGACCCAGTACTTC
NA,NA,TRBV5-8,TRBJ1-3,CASRAGYSGNTIYF,TGTGCCAGCAGGGCGGGATACTCTGGAAACACCATATATTTT
NA,NA,TRBV7-8,TRBJ1-2,CASSSTGHGYTF,TGTGCCAGCAGCTCCACAGGGCATGGCTACACCTTC
TRBD2,NA,TRBV4-1,TRBJ2-1,CASSTSGTSTVHEQFF,TGCGCCAGCAGCACCTCCGGGACTAGCACCGTCCATGAGCAGTTCTTC
NA,NA,TRBV6-5,TRBJ2-1,CASSYVSESPYNEQFF,TGTGCCAGCAGTTATGTGTCGGAGTCCCCCTACAATGAGCAGTTCTTC
NA,NA,TRBV7-9,TRBJ2-1,CASSSTSFSPNEQFF,TGTGCCAGCAGCTCGACTAGTTTCTCACCGAATGAGCAGTTCTTC
NA,NA,TRBV4-3,TRBJ2-7,CASSQYPGKYEQYF,TGCGCCAGCAGCCAATACCCAGGGAAATACGAGCAGTACTTC
TRBD1,NA,TRBV24-1,TRBJ1-2,CATSDPTGLGYTF,TGTGCCACCAGTGACCCGACAGGGTTAGGCTACACCTTC
TRBD2,NA,TRBV28,TRBJ2-3,CASSLYPTSGISTDTQYF,TGTGCCAGCAGTTTATACCCGACTAGCGGGATTTCGACAGATACGCAGTATTTT
TRBD1,NA,TRBV15,TRBJ2-7,CATSRDNGRGNEQYF,TGTGCCACCAGCAGAGATAACGGCAGGGGGAACGAGCAGTACTTC
TRBD1,once,TRBV27,TRBJ1-2,CASRRGQGYGYTF,TGTGCCAGCAGGAGGGGGCAGGGCTATGGCTACACCTTC
NA,NA,TRBV7-2,TRBJ2-7,CASSSNRAGEQYF,TGTGCCAGCAGCTCGAACAGGGCTGGCGAGCAGTACTTC
NA,once,TRBV19,TRBJ1-1,CASSIAGASAEAFF,TGTGCCAGTAGTATTGCAGGGGCTAGTGCTGAAGCTTTCTTT
TRBD2,medium-sized,TRBV18,TRBJ2-2,CASSRIITSGRADTGELFF,TGTGCCAGCTCACGAATCATCACTAGCGGGAGGGCCGACACCGGGGAGCTGTTTTTT
NA,NA,TRBV5-1,TRBJ2-3,CASSGALPTDTQYF,TGCGCCAGCAGCGGGGCCCTGCCCACAGATACGCAGTATTTT
NA,NA,TRBV20-1,TRBJ1-1,CSASQNTEAFF,TGCAGTGCTAGTCAAAACACTGAAGCTTTCTTT
TRBD2,NA,TRBV27,TRBJ2-3,CASSTGGRATDTQYF,TGTGCCAGCAGTACTGGCGGGAGGGCGACAGATACGCAGTATTTT